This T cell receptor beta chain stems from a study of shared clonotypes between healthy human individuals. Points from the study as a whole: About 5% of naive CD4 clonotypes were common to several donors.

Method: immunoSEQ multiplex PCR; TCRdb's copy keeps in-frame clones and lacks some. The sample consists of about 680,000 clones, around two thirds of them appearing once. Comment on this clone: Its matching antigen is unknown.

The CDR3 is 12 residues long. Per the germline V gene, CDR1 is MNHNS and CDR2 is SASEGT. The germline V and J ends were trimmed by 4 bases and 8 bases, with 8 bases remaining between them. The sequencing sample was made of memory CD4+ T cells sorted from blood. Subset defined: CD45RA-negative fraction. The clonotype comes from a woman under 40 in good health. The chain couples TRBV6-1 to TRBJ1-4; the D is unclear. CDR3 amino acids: CASSVSGEKLFF. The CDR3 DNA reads TGTGCCAGCAGTGTCAGTGGCGAAAAACTGTTTTTT.